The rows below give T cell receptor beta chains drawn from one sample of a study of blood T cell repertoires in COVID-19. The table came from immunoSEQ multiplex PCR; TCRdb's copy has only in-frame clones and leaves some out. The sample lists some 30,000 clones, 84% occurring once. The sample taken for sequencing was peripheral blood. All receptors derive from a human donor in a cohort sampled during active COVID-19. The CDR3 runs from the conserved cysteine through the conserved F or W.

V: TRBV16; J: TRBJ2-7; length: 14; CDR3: CASSRLWGGYEQYF
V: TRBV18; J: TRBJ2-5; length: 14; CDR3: CASSPAGGYETQYF
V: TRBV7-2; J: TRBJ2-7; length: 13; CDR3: CASSFPSAYEQYF
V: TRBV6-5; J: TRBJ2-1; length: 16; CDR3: CASSYYGLASGDEQFF
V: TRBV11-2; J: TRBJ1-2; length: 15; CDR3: CASSLGTASFYGYTF
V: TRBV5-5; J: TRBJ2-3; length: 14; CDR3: CASSPGVSTDTQYF
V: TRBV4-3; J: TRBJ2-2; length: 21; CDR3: CASSQATVGLAGGPNTGELFF
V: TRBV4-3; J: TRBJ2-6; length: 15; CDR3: CASSQDPFGANVLTF
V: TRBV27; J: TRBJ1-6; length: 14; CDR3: CASKTGVVNSPLHF
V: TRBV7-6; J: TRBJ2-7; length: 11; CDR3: CASSSSREQYF
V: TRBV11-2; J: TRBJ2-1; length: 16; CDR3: CASSPPRGAGYGEQFF
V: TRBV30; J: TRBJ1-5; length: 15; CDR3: CAWIGARGGVQPQHF
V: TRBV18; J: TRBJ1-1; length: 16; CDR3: CASSLWTGDMNTEAFF
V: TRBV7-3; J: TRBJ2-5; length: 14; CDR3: CASSPAGAQETQYF
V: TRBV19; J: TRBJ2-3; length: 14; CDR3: CASSIGLSGDTQYF
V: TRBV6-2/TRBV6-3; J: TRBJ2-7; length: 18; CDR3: CASSYSKVARGGGYEQYF
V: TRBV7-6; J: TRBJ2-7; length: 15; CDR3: CASSFTSGGEYEQYF
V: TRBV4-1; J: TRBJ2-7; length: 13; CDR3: CASSLGGNYEQYF
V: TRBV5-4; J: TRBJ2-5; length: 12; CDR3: CASSSLGETQYF
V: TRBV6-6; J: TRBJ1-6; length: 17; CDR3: CASSRQGESSYNSPLHF
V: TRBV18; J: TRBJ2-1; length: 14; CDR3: CASSPLSSYNEQFF
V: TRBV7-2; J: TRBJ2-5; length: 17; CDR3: CASSLAEVDRREETQYF
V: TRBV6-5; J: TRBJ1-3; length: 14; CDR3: CASSYSGGGNTIYF